Listed here are 13 T cell receptor beta chains from one sample, sequenced in a study of T cell repertoires in cytomegalovirus infection. TCRdb analysed the reads with MiXCR anew, one entry per CDR3 protein. Here the sample spans 600,000 to 800,000 distinct CDR3 sequences, more than 20% being singletons. Sequenced input: CD8+ T cells from PBMCs. The receptors were gathered from a human donor in good health (CMV status not recorded). Some clones in this sample may be carry-over from other donors' samples.

About this clonotype itself: A much larger clone differs from this one at a single base, so this may be a read error. CDR3: CATYRGPYSGNTIYF. For the CDR3, the DNA is TGTGCCACCTACCGGGGACCGTACTCTGGAAACACCATATATTTT. V and J are TRBV28 and TRBJ1-3; the D gene is possibly TRBD1 (5 bases). Germline values: CDR1 MDHEN, CDR2 SYDVKM. Deletions cut 10 bases from V and 0 bases from J, with 16 bases between. The CDR3 contains 15 residues. Full variable domain (rest looked up from reference TRBV28 and TRBJ1-3): DVKVTQSSRYLVKRTGEKVFLECVQDMDHENMFWYRQDPGLGLRLIYFSYDVKMKEKGDIPEGYSVSREKKERFSLILESASTNQTSMYLCATYRGPYSGNTIYFGEGSWLTVV.

In this sample, this clonotype turned up a few times. The chain has TRBV2 and TRBJ2-2, with D unclear. The V gene lost 7 bases and the J gene lost 4 bases, with 7 bases spanning the gap. Germline CDR1 reads SNHLY; CDR2 reads FYNNEI. The CDR3 is 12 amino acids. The CDR3 sequence: CASTPPTGELFF. DNA for the CDR3: TGTGCCAGCACTCCCCCCACCGGGGAGCTGTTTTTT. The full variable domain, completed using reference TRBV2 and TRBJ2-2, is EPEVTQTPSHQVTQMGQEVILRCVPISNHLYFYWYRQILGQKVEFLVSFYNNEISEKSEIFDDQFSVERPDGSNFTLKIRSTKLEDSAMYFCASTPPTGELFFGEGSRLTVL.

The rearrangement joins TRBV5-1 to TRBJ2-7; D is unresolved. V was cut by 0 bases and J by 3 bases, with 13 bases left in between. The germline V gene encodes CDR1 SGHRS and CDR2 YFSETQ. The CDR3 loop spans 15 amino acids. CDR3 in amino acids: CASSLAEDRLYEQYF. The CDR3 region has the DNA TGCGCCAGCAGCTTGGCCGAGGATCGTCTCTACGAGCAGTACTTC.

This clonotype was seen ten or more times. V and J are TRBV28 and TRBJ2-5; TRBD2 might be the D (6 bases). Germline loops: CDR1 MDHEN, CDR2 SYDVKM. The CDR3 consists of 15 residues. Between the trimmed V and J ends, which lost 5 bases and 5 bases, there was a span of 18 bases. The chain's CDR3 is CASSPHAGQSETQYF. CDR3 in DNA: TGTGCCAGCAGTCCCCACGCGGGGCAGTCGGAGACCCAGTACTTC.

With respect to this clonotype: A read error may account for a junction end that differs from germline. The chain joins TRBV13 to TRBJ1-5, with 8 bases identical to TRBD1. The CDR3 totals 15 residues. From germline, CDR1 is PRHDT and CDR2 FYEKMQ (reference sequence). The CDR3 reads CTSSPGQGRNQPQHF. The CDR3 DNA follows: TGTACCAGCAGCCCTGGACAGGGACGCAATCAGCCCCAGCATTTT.

There are many counts of this clonotype. The J gene is TRBJ2-7, the V gene TRBV6-5; TRBD2 might be the D (7 bases). This CDR3 has 15 residues. The V gene lost 3 bases and the J gene lost 1 base, with 13 bases spanning the gap. Germline V CDR1 and CDR2: MNHEY, SVGAGI. CDR3 residues: CASSYNGGLSYEQYF. CDR3 in DNA: TGTGCCAGCAGTTATAACGGGGGGCTGTCCTACGAGCAGTACTTC.

The rearrangement joins TRBV20-1 to TRBJ2-7, with D possibly being TRBD1 (5 bases). Looked up from germline, CDR1 is DFQATT and CDR2 is SNEGSKA (reference sequence). The V end lost 2 bases, the J end lost 2 bases, and 7 bases lay between the germline ends. The CDR3 contains 12 residues. CDR3: CSARLRAYEQYF. The CDR3 DNA reads as TGCAGTGCTAGACTCAGGGCCTACGAGCAGTACTTC.

A few counts support this clonotype. The rearrangement joins TRBV20-1 to TRBJ2-4; the match to TRBD2 covers 11 bases. The ends lost 7 bases at V and 2 bases at J; junction bases unmatched: 10. This CDR3 has 16 amino acids. From germline, CDR1 is DFQATT and CDR2 SNEGSKA (reference sequence). CDR3 DNA: TGCAGTGTCTTTAGCGGGGGGGCCTCCTCCAAAAACATTCAGTACTTC. Translated, it gives CSVFSGGASSKNIQYF.

This chain uses TRBV28 with TRBJ1-1, with TRBD1 matching 8 bases. This CDR3 contains 14 residues. Germline CDR1 reads MDHEN; CDR2 reads SYDVKM. V gave up 7 bases and J gave up 0 bases; unmatched junction bases: 4. In DNA form, the CDR3 reads TGTGCCAGCAACCAGGACAGGGTGAACACTGAAGCTTTCTTT. Translating it yields CASNQDRVNTEAFF.

The V call is TRBV7-9, the J call TRBJ2-1, with D hard to call. Trimming took 4 bases from V and 15 from J, leaving 13 bases between them. Germline CDR1 SEHNR, CDR2 FQNEAQ (reference sequence). The CDR3 is 11 amino acids. The CDR3 sequence: CASSSGPSWFF. CDR3 DNA: TGTGCCAGCAGCTCCGGTCCGTCATGGTTCTTC.

In its sample, this clonotype was seen a few times. The chain links TRBV6-5 to TRBJ2-2; D tentatively reads TRBD1 or TRBD2 (6 bases each). V lost 5 bases, J lost 8 bases, and 21 bases lay in between. The CDR3 contains 16 residues. Germline loops: CDR1 MNHEY, CDR2 SVGAGI. For the CDR3, the DNA is TGTGCCAGCAGTCCCCCCCCGGGGGCGCGATGGGGGGAGCTGTTTTTT. This translates into CASSPPPGARWGELFF.

This chain connects TRBV20-1 to TRBJ2-7; 8 bases match TRBD1. From germline, CDR1 is DFQATT and CDR2 SNEGSKA (reference sequence). The V segment lost 2 bases and the J segment 1 base; nucleotides outside the gene matches: 7. The CDR3 is made up of 15 amino acids. In nucleotides, the CDR3 is TGCAGTGCTAGATACAGGGGGGAAGGATCCTACGAGCAGTACGTC. This codes for CSARYRGEGSYEQYV.

This clonotype was counted at least ten times. J is TRBJ2-5 and V is TRBV19; 7 positions match TRBD1. The CDR3 spans 16 residues. V dropped 0 bases and J dropped 2; count of bases not matched to a gene: 6. The V gene's germline CDR1 is LNHDA and CDR2 SQIVND (reference sequence). The CDR3 here is CASSIDPWDSQETQYF. In DNA form, the CDR3 reads TGTGCCAGTAGTATAGATCCTTGGGACAGTCAAGAGACCCAGTACTTC. Filled out from reference TRBV19 and TRBJ2-5, the complete variable domain reads DGGITQSPKYLFRKEGQNVTLSCEQNLNHDAMYWYRQDPGQGLRLIYYSQIVNDFQKGDIAEGYSVSREKKESFPLTVTSAQKNPTAFYLCASSIDPWDSQETQYFGPGTRLLVL.